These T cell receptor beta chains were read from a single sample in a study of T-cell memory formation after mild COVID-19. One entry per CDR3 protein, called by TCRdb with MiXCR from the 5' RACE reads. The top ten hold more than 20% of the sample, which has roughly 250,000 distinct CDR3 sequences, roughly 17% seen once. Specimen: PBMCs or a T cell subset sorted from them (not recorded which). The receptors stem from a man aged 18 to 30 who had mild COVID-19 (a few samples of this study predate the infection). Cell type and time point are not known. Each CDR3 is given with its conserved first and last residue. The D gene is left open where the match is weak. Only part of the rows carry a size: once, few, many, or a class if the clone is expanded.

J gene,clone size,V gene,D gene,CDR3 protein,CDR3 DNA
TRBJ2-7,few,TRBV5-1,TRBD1,CASSPTGANYEQYF,TGCGCCAGCAGCCCGACAGGGGCGAACTACGAGCAGTACTTC
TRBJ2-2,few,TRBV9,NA,CASSPRAGAGTGELFF,TGTGCCAGCAGCCCCCGCGCGGGTGCGGGCACCGGGGAGCTGTTTTTT
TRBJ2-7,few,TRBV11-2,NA,CASRLRGRDDEQYF,TGTGCCAGCAGGCTCCGGGGGCGCGACGACGAGCAGTACTTC
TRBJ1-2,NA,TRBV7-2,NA,CASSLASRVNYGYTF,TGTGCCAGCAGCTTAGCGTCCAGGGTGAACTATGGCTACACCTTC
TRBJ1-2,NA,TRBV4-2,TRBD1,CASSQLGQEDYGYTF,TGTGCCAGCAGCCAACTTGGACAGGAGGACTATGGCTACACCTTC
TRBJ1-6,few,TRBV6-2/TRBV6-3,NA,CASSLRELISPLHF,TGTGCCAGCAGTTTGCGGGAGCTTATTTCACCCCTCCACTTT
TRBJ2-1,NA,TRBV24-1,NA,CATSDSQGQTDEQFF,TGTGCCACCAGTGATAGTCAGGGGCAGACAGATGAGCAGTTCTTC
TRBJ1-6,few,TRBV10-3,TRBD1,CAIGDRVESPLHF,TGTGCCATCGGGGACAGGGTTGAGTCACCCCTCCACTTT
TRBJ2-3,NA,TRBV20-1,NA,CSASFGPMEDTQYF,TGCAGTGCTAGCTTTGGCCCCATGGAGGATACGCAGTATTTT
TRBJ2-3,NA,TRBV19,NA,CASSNSGDTQYF,TGTGCCAGTAGTAATAGCGGAGATACGCAGTATTTT
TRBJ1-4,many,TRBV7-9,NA,CASSSRAEKLFF,TGTGCCAGCAGCTCACGGGCTGAAAAACTGTTTTTT
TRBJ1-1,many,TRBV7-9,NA,CASSLGSGRRMNTEAFF,TGTGCCAGCAGCTTAGGATCCGGCCGTAGAATGAACACTGAAGCTTTCTTT
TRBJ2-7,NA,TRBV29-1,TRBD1,CSVDGTAYEQYF,TGCAGCGTTGACGGGACAGCCTACGAGCAGTACTTC
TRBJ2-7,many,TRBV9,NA,CASSVEGYEQYF,TGTGCCAGCAGCGTAGAGGGCTACGAGCAGTACTTC
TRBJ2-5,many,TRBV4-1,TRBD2,CASSQGERGGPQETQYF,TGCGCCAGCAGCCAAGGGGAGCGGGGGGGCCCCCAAGAGACCCAGTACTTC
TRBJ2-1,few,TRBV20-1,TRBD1,CSAGQSNEQFF,TGCAGTGCGGGACAGTCCAATGAGCAGTTCTTC
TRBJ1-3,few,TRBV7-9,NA,CASSLLGAGNTIYF,TGTGCCAGCAGCTTATTGGGGGCTGGAAACACCATATATTTT
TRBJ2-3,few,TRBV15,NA,CATSRERRGTDTQYF,TGTGCCACCAGCAGAGAGAGAAGGGGCACAGATACGCAGTATTTT
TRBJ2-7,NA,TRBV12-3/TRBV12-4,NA,CASSLKLGRAYEQYF,TGTGCCAGCAGTTTGAAGCTAGGGCGCGCCTACGAGCAGTACTTC
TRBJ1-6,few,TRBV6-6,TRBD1,CASSYSGTGVSPLHF,TGTGCCAGCAGTTACTCCGGGACAGGGGTTTCACCCCTCCACTTT
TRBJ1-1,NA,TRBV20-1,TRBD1,CSASQDRKAFF,TGCAGTGCTAGCCAGGACAGGAAAGCTTTCTTT